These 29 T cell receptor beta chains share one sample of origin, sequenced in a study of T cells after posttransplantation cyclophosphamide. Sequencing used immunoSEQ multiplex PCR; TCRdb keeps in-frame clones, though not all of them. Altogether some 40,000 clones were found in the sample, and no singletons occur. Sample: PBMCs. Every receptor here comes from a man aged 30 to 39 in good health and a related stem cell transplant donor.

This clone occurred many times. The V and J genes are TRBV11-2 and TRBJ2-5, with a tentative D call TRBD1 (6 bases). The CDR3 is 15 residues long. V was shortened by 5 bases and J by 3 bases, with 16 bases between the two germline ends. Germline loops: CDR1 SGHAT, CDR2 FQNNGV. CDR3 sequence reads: CASSRDGRTEETQYF. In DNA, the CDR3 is TGTGCCAGCAGCCGGGATGGACGGACAGAAGAGACCCAGTACTTC.

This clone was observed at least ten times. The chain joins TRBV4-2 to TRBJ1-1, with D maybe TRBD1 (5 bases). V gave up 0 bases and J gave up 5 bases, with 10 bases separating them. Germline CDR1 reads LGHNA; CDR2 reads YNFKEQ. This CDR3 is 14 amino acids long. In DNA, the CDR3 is TGTGCCAGCAGCCAAGATCGAGGGGATACTGAAGCTTTCTTT. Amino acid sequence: CASSQDRGDTEAFF.

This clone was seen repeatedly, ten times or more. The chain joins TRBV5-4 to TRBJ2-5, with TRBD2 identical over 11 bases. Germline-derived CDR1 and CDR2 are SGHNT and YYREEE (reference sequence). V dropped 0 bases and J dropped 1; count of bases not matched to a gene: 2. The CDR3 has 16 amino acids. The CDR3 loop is CASSLGLAGGQETQYF. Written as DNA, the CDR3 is TGTGCCAGCAGCTTGGGGCTAGCGGGGGGCCAAGAGACCCAGTACTTC.

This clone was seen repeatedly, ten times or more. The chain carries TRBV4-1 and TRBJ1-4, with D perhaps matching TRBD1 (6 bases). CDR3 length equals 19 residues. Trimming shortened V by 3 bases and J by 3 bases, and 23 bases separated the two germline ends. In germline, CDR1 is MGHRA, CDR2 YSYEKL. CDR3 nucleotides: TGCGCCAGCAGCCATGCTTCCCTTCAGGGGCGTTGGGCTAATGAAAAACTGTTTTTT. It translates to CASSHASLQGRWANEKLFF.

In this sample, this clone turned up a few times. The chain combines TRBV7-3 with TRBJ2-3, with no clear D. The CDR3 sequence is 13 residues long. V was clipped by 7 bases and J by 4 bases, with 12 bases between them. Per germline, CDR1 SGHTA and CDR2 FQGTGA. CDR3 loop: CASNQKGADTQYF. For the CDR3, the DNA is TGTGCCAGCAATCAAAAGGGCGCAGATACGCAGTATTTT.

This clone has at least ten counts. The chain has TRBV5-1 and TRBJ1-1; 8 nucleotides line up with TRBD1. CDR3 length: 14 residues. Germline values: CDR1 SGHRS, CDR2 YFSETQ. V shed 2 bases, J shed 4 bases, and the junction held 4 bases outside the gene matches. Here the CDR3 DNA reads TGCGCCAGCAGCTTCAGACAGGGGAGCACTGAAGCTTTCTTT. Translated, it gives CASSFRQGSTEAFF. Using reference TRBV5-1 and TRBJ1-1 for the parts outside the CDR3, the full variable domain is KAGVTQTPRYLIKTRGQQVTLSCSPISGHRSVSWYQQTPGQGLQFLFEYFSETQRNKGNFPGRFSGRQFSNSRSEMNVSTLELGDSALYLCASSFRQGSTEAFFGQGTRLTVV.

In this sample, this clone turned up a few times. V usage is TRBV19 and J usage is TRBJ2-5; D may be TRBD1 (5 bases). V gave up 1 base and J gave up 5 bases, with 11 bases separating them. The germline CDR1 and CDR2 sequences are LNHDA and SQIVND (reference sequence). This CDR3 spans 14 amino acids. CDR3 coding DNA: TGTGCCAGTAGTATAGGGACGCCAGGGGAGACCCAGTACTTC. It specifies CASSIGTPGETQYF.

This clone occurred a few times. CDR3 nucleotides: TGTGCCAGCAGTCCCCCCGGCAGGGTTGAGACCCAGTACTTC. Protein product: CASSPPGRVETQYF. This rearrangement joins TRBV28 to TRBJ2-5; tentatively, D is TRBD1 (5 bases). Trimming removed 5 bases at V and 5 bases at J, with 15 bases between. The CDR3 is 14 amino acids. Germline CDR1 MDHEN, CDR2 SYDVKM. The whole variable domain, filled in from reference TRBV28 and TRBJ2-5, reads DVKVTQSSRYLVKRTGEKVFLECVQDMDHENMFWYRQDPGLGLRLIYFSYDVKMKEKGDIPEGYSVSREKKERFSLILESASTNQTSMYLCASSPPGRVETQYFGPGTRLLVL.

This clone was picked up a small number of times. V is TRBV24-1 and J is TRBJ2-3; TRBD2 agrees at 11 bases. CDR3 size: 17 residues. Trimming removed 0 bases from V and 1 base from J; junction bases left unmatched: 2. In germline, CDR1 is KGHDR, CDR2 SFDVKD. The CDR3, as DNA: TGTGCCACCAGTGATTTGACTAGCGGGGGAGGCACAGATACGCAGTATTTT. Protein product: CATSDLTSGGGTDTQYF.

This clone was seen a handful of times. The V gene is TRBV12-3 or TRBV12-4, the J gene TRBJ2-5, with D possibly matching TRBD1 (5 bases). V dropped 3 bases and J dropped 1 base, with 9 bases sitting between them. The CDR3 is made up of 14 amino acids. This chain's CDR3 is CASSLGPAQETQYF. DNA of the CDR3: TGTGCCAGCAGTTTGGGGCCAGCCCAAGAGACCCAGTACTTC.

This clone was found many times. The CDR3 DNA sequence: TGTGCCAGCAGCTTAGCTATAACAGATACGCAGTATTTT. It specifies CASSLAITDTQYF. The chain is built from TRBV7-7 and TRBJ2-3; D is undetermined. Trimming pared 0 bases from V and 3 bases from J, leaving 4 bases between. Germline V gene data show CDR1 as SSHAT and CDR2 as FNYEAQ (reference sequence). This CDR3 has 13 amino acids.

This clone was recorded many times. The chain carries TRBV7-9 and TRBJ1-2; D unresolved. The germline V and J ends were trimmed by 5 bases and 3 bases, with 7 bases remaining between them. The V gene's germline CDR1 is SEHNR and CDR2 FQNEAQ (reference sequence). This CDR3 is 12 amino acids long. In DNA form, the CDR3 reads TGTGCCAGCAGCCAGGAGCACTATGGCTACACCTTC. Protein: CASSQEHYGYTF.

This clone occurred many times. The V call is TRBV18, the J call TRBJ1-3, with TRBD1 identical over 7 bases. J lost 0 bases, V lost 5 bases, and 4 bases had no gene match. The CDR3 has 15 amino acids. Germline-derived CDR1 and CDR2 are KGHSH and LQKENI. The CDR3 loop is CASSMTGTSGNTIYF. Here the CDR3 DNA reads TGTGCCAGCTCAATGACAGGGACCTCTGGAAACACCATATATTTT.

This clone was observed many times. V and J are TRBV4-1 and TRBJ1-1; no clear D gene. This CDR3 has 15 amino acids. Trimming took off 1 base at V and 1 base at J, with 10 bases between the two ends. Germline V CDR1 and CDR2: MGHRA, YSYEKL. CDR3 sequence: CASSQAAGPNTEAFF. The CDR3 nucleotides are TGCGCCAGCAGCCAAGCAGCAGGCCCGAACACTGAAGCTTTCTTT.

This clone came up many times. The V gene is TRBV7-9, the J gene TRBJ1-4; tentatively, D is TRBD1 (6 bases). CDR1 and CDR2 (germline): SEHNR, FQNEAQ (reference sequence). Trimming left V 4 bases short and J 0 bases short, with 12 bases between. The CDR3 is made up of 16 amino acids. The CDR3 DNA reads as TGTGCCAGCAGCTCCTCCAGGGGAGCAACTAATGAAAAACTGTTTTTT. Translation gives CASSSSRGATNEKLFF.

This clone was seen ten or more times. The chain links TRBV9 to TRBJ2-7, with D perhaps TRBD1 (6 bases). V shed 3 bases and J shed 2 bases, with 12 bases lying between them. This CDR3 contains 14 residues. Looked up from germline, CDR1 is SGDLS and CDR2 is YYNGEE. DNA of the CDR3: TGTGCCAGCAGCGCCCTCGGACAGACCTACGAGCAGTACTTC. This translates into CASSALGQTYEQYF.

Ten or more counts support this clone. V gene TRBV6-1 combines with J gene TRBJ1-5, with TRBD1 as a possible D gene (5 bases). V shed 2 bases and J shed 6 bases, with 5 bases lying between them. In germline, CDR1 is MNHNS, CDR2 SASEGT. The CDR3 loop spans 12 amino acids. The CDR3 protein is CASSERGQPQHF. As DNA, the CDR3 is TGTGCCAGCAGTGAAAGGGGTCAGCCCCAGCATTTT.

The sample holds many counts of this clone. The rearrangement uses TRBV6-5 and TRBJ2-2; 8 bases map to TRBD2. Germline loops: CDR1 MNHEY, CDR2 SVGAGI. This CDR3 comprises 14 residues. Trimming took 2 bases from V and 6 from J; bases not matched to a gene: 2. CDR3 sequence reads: CASSYTAGAGELFF. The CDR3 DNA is TGTGCCAGCAGTTACACAGCGGGGGCCGGGGAGCTGTTTTTT.

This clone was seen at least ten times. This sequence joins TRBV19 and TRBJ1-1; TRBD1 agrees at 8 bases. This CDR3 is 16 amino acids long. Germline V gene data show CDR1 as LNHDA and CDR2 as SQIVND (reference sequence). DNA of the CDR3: TGTGCTTCTTTCCCCCAGGGGGCATTTGGAAACACTGAAGCTTTCTTT. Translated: CASFPQGAFGNTEAFF.

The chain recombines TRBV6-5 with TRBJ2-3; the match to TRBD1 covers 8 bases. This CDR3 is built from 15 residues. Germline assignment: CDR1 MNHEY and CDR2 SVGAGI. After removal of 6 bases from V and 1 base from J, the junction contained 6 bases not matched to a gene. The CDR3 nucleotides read TGTGCCAGCAGAACCCGGACAGGGCGCACAGATACGCAGTATTTT. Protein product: CASRTRTGRTDTQYF.

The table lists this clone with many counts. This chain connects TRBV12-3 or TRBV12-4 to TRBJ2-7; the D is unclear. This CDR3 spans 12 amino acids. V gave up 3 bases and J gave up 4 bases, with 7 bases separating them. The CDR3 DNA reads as TGTGCCAGCAGTTTTCTCAGTTACGAGCAGTACTTC. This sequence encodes CASSFLSYEQYF.

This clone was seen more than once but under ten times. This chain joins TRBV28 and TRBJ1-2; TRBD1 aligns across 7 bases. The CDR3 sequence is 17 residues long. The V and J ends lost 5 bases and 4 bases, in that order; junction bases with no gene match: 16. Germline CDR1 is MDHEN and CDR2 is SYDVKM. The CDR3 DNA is TGTGCCAGCAGTCTCGCCCCACACACAGGGGATGGCTATGGCTACACCTTC. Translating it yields CASSLAPHTGDGYGYTF.

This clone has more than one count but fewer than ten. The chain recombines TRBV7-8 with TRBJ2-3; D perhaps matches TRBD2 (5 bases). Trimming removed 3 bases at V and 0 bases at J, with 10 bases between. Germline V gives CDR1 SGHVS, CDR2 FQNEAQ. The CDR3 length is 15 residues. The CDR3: CASSFRGLSTDTQYF. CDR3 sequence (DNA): TGTGCCAGCAGCTTCCGGGGTCTTAGCACAGATACGCAGTATTTT.

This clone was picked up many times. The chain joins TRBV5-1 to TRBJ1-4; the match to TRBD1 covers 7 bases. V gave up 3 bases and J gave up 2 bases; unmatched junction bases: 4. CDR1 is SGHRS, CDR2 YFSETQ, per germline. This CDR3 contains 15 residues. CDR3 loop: CASSYAGQTNEKLFF. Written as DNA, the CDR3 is TGCGCCAGCAGCTACGCGGGACAGACTAATGAAAAACTGTTTTTT.

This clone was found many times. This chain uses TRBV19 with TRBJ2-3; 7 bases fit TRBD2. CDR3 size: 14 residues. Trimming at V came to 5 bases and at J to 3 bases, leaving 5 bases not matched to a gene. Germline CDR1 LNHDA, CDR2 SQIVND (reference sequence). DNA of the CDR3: TGTGCCAGTAGTCCCCGCGGGGGTACAGATACGCAGTATTTT. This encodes CASSPRGGTDTQYF. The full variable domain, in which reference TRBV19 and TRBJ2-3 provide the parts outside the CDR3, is DGGITQSPKYLFRKEGQNVTLSCEQNLNHDAMYWYRQDPGQGLRLIYYSQIVNDFQKGDIAEGYSVSREKKESFPLTVTSAQKNPTAFYLCASSPRGGTDTQYFGPGTRLTVL.

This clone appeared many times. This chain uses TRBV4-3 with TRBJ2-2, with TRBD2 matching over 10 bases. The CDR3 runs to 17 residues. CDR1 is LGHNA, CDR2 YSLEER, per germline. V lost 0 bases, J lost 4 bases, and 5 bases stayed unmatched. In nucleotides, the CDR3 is TGCGCCAGCAGCCAAGACAGCGGGGGGGCCTTCACCGGGGAGCTGTTTTTT. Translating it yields CASSQDSGGAFTGELFF.

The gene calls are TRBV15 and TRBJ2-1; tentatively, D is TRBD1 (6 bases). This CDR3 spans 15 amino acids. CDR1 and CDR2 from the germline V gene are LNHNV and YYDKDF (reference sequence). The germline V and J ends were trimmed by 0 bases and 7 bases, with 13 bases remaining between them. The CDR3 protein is CATSRDGQGRNEQFF. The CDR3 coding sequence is TGTGCCACCAGCAGAGATGGTCAGGGGCGGAATGAGCAGTTCTTC. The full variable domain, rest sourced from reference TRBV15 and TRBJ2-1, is DAMVIQNPRYQVTQFGKPVTLSCSQTLNHNVMYWYQQKSSQAPKLLFHYYDKDFNNEADTPDNFQSRRPNTSFCFLDIRSPGLGDTAMYLCATSRDGQGRNEQFFGPGTRLTVL.

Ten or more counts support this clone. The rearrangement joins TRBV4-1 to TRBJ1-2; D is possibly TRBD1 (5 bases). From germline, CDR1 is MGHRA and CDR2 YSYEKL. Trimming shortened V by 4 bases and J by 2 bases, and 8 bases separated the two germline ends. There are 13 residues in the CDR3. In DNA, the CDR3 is TGCGCCAGCAGCCCACAGGTAAACTATGGCTACACCTTC. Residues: CASSPQVNYGYTF.

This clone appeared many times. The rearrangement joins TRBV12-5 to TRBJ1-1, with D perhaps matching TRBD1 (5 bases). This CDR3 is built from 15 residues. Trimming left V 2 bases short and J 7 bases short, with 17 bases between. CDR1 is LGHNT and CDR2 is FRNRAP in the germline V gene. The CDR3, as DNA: TGTGCTAGTGGTTTGTGGGGACTTGCTCCCGGTGAAGCTTTCTTT. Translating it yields CASGLWGLAPGEAFF.